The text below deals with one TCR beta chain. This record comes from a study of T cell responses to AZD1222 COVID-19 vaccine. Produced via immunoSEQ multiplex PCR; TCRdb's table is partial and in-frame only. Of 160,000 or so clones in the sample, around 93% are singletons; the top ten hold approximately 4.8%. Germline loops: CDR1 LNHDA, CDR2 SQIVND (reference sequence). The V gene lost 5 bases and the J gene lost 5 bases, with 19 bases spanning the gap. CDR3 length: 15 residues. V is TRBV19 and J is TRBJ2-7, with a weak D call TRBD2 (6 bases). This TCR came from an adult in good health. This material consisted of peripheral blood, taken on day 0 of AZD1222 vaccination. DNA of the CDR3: TGTGCCAGTAGTTCGTCCGGGAGTGCTAACCACGAGCAGTACTTC. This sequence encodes CASSSSGSANHEQYF.